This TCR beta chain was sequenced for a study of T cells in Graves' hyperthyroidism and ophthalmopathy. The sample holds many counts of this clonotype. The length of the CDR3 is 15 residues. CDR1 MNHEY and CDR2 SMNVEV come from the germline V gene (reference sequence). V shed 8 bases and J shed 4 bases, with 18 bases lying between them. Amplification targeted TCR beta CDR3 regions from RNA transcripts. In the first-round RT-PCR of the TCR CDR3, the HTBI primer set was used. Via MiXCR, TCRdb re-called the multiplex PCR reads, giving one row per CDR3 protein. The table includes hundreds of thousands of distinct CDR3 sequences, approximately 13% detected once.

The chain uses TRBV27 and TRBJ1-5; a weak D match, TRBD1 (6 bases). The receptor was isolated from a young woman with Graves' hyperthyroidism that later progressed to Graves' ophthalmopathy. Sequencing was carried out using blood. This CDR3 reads CASGTPGHLNQPQHF. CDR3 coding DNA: TGTGCCAGCGGAACCCCGGGACATCTAAATCAGCCCCAGCATTTT.